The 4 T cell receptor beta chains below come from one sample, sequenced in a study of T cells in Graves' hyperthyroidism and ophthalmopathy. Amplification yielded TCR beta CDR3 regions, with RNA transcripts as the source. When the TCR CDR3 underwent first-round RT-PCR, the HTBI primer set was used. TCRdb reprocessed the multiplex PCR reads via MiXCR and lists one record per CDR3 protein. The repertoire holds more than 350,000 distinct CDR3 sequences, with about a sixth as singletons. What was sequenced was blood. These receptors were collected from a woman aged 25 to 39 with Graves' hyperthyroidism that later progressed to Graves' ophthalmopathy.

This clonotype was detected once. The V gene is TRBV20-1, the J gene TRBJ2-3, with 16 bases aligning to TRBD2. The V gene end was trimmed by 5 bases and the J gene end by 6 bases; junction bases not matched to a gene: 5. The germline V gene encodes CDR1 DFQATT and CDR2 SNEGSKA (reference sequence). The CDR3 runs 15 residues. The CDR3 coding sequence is TGCAGTGCTTCGGGACTAGCGGGGGGGGCGGATACGCAGTATTTT. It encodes CSASGLAGGADTQYF.

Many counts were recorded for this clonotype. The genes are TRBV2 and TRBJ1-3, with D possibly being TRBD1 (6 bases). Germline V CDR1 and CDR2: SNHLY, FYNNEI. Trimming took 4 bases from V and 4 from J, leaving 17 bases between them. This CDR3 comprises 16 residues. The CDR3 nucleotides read TGTGCCAGCAGTGCAGAGCTTCCAGGGGTGGGAAACACCATATATTTT. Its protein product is CASSAELPGVGNTIYF.

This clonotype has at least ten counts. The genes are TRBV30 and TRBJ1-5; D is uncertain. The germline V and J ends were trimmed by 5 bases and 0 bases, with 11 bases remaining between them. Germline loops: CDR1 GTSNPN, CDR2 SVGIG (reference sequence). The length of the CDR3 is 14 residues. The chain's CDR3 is CAWAPSSSNQPQHF. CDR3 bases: TGTGCCTGGGCCCCTTCGAGTAGCAATCAGCCCCAGCATTTT.

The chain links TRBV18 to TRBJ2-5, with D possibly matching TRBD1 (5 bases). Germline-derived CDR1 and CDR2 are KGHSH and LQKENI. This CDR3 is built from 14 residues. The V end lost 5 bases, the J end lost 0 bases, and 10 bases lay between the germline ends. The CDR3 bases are TGTGCCAGCTCATATCGACAGTACCAAGAGACCCAGTACTTC. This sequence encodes CASSYRQYQETQYF. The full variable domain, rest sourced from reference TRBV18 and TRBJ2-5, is NAGVMQNPRHLVRRRGQEARLRCSPMKGHSHVYWYRQLPEEGLKFMVYLQKENIIDESGMPKERFSAEFPKEGPSILRIQQVVRGDSAAYFCASSYRQYQETQYFGPGTRLLVL.